These T cell receptor beta chains were read from a single sample in a study of blood T cell repertoires in COVID-19. Only in-frame clones appear in the TCRdb table, and some are missing; sequencing was by immunoSEQ multiplex PCR. The sample gives around 200,000 clones, approximately 84% of which show up once; 5.9% is in the top ten. Sample: peripheral blood. All receptors come from an older man with acute or convalescent COVID-19. The CDR3 runs from the conserved cysteine through the conserved F or W. Each record gives: D gene, clone size, J gene, V gene, CDR3 protein, CDR3 DNA. The D gene is left open where the match is weak. A clone size is listed for some rows: how often the clone was seen (once, few, many), or a class if it is expanded.

>TRBD1|-|TRBJ1-2|TRBV27
CASSLGQDYGYTF
TGTGCCAGCAGTTTGGGACAGGACTATGGCTACACCTTC
>TRBD1|-|TRBJ1-2|TRBV5-1
CASSLEPGQKGYTF
TGCGCCAGCAGCTTGGAACCGGGACAGAAAGGCTACACCTTC
>TRBD1|-|TRBJ2-1|TRBV4-2
CASSQVVGTGGGRAFF
TGTGCCAGCAGCCAAGTCGTGGGGACAGGGGGCGGACGGGCGTTCTTC
>-|-|TRBJ2-7|TRBV5-6
CASSLLSGEQYF
TGTGCCAGCAGCTTGTTATCGGGCGAGCAGTACTTC
>TRBD1|-|TRBJ1-5|TRBV10-3
CATTQGAGNQPQHF
TGTGCCACCACTCAGGGGGCCGGCAATCAGCCCCAGCATTTT
>-|-|TRBJ2-6|TRBV24-1
CATSASDSSGANVLTF
TGTGCCACCAGTGCCTCGGACAGCTCTGGGGCCAACGTCCTGACTTTC
>TRBD1|-|TRBJ2-3|TRBV7-9
CASSPRDRGSTQYF
TGTGCCAGCAGCCCGCGGGACAGGGGGAGCACGCAGTATTTT
>-|-|TRBJ2-6|TRBV27
CASKESRVGANVLTF
TGTGCCAGCAAAGAATCCCGCGTTGGGGCCAACGTCCTGACTTTC
>TRBD1|once|TRBJ1-3|TRBV4-2
CASRTTGGGDTIYF
TGTGCCAGCAGGACAACAGGGGGCGGGGACACCATATATTTT
>-|once|TRBJ2-2|TRBV5-1
CASSLDGGRTGELFF
TGCGCCAGCAGCTTGGACGGGGGAAGGACCGGGGAGCTGTTTTTT
>-|-|TRBJ1-2|TRBV28
CASSPVSPYYGYTF
TGTGCCAGCAGCCCCGTCTCCCCGTACTATGGCTACACCTTC
>-|-|TRBJ1-5|TRBV27
CASSLGGRGAQHF
TGTGCCAGCAGTTTAGGAGGGCGAGGGGCCCAGCATTTT